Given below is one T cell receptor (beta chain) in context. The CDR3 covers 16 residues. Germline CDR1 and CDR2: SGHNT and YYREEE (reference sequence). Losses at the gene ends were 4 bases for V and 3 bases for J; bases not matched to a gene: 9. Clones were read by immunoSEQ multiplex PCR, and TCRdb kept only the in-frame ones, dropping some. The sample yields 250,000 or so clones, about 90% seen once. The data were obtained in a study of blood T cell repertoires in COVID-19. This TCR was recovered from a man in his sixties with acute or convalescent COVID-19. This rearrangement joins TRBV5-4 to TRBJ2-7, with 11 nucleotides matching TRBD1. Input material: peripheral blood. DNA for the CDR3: TGTGCCAGCAGCCAGCGGACAGGGGGCGAAATCTACGAGCAGTACTTC. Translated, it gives CASSQRTGGEIYEQYF.